A single sample is the source of the 4 T cell receptor beta chains below, sequenced in a study of cytomegalovirus exposure and HLA in healthy donors. The PCR employed 60 Vbeta primers together with 13 Jbeta primers. Some clones are missing from TCRdb's copy, which holds only in-frame ones; the method was immunoSEQ multiplex PCR. In the table there are some 200,000 clones, 75% to 85% of which are singletons. The sample consisted of PBMCs. The source is a girl between 10 and 17 years old in good health and CMV-seropositive.

J is TRBJ1-2 and V is TRBV18, with D tentatively TRBD1 (6 bases). V gave up 6 bases and J gave up 7 bases, with 15 bases separating them. The CDR3 sequence is 13 residues long. CDR1 is KGHSH and CDR2 is LQKENI in the germline V gene. CDR3 residues: CASSPDRSSGYTF. DNA for the CDR3: TGTGCCAGCTCTCCCGACAGGAGTTCTGGCTACACCTTC.

V is TRBV18 and J is TRBJ1-4; D is ambiguous. The germline V gene has CDR1 KGHSH and CDR2 LQKENI. Trimming cost V 5 bases and J 0 bases, with 7 bases left between them. The CDR3 runs 14 residues. The CDR3 bases are TGTGCCAGCTCAGGAGCTGCAACTAATGAAAAACTGTTTTTT. It codes for CASSGAATNEKLFF.

This chain uses TRBV4-1 with TRBJ2-2; 10 bases match TRBD2. The V gene end was trimmed by 8 bases and the J gene end by 2 bases; junction bases not matched to a gene: 8. CDR1 is MGHRA and CDR2 is YSYEKL in the germline V gene. This CDR3 is 16 amino acids long. DNA for the CDR3: TGCGCCAGCGAGGCTAGCGGGGGCCTCAACACCGGGGAGCTGTTTTTT. The encoded protein is CASEASGGLNTGELFF.

V usage is TRBV7-2 and J usage is TRBJ1-6; D ambiguous. Trimming shortened V by 7 bases and J by 7 bases, and 11 bases separated the two germline ends. Germline V gene lookup returns CDR1 SGHTA and CDR2 FQGNSA. The CDR3 runs to 13 residues. Here the CDR3 reads CASNAGRNSPLHF. The CDR3 DNA reads TGTGCCAGCAACGCGGGCCGGAATTCACCCCTCCACTTT.